These T cell receptor beta chains were read from a single sample in a study of blood T cell repertoires in COVID-19. Here immunoSEQ multiplex PCR was the method, and the copy in TCRdb shows in-frame clones only, minus some. The table shows approximately 320,000 clones, with approximately 86% occurring only once. The sequenced material came from PBMCs or T cells enriched from blood (not recorded which). The receptor source for this set is a woman aged 18-29 years who had recovered from COVID-19. Both conserved end residues are part of each CDR3. The D gene is left open where the match is weak. Clone size is given for some rows only: seen once, a few or many times, or a class if the clone is expanded.

d_call,j_call,v_call,cdr3_length,clone_size,cdr3_nt,cdr3_aa
.,TRBJ1-2,TRBV4-3,15,.,TGCGCCAGCAGCCAAGATCAGGGGTTAATATATGGCTACACCTTC,CASSQDQGLIYGYTF
TRBD1,TRBJ1-1,TRBV5-1,16,.,TGCGCCAGCAGCGTGGGGACAGGGTCGGGGAACACTGAAGCTTTCTTT,CASSVGTGSGNTEAFF
TRBD1,TRBJ1-1,TRBV7-2,16,.,TGTGCCAGCAGCTTAGATCCCGGACAGGGGGCCACTGAAGCTTTCTTT,CASSLDPGQGATEAFF
.,TRBJ1-1,TRBV18,13,once,TGTGCCAGCTCACCAACAGGGAACACTGAAGCTTTCTTT,CASSPTGNTEAFF
TRBD1,TRBJ2-1,TRBV29-1,14,.,TGCAGCGTTGGACGGGACAGAGGATACAATGAGCAGTTCTTC,CSVGRDRGYNEQFF
TRBD2,TRBJ2-3,TRBV28,17,.,TGTGCCAGCAGTTTAGGGGCGACTAGCGGGGTCACAGATACGCAGTATTTT,CASSLGATSGVTDTQYF
TRBD2,TRBJ2-1,TRBV27,15,.,TGTGCCAGCAGTTTAACAGCGGGAGCTGGCAATGAGCAGTTCTTC,CASSLTAGAGNEQFF
.,TRBJ1-4,TRBV29-1,13,.,TGCAGCGTTAGCTTGCAGGGCGGAGAAAAACTGTTTTTT,CSVSLQGGEKLFF
.,TRBJ1-6,TRBV7-2,13,.,TGTGCCAGCAGCTTAGGTACAGAGTCACCCCTCCACTTT,CASSLGTESPLHF
.,TRBJ2-1,TRBV7-9,17,once,TGTGCCAGCAGCTTAGCTTCTTCGGTCCAAGCCGGGGGTGAGCAGTTCTTC,CASSLASSVQAGGEQFF